A selection of T cell receptor beta chains follows, all from one sample in a study of blood T cell repertoires in COVID-19. This table comes from immunoSEQ multiplex PCR, and its TCRdb copy is limited to in-frame clones, with some not included. Among more than 85,000 clones listed, approximately 80% were seen once. Source material: peripheral blood. Receptors were obtained from a human donor in a cohort sampled during active COVID-19. Both conserved end residues are part of each CDR3. A D gene is named only where the DNA matches it firmly. A clone size is listed for some rows: how often the clone was seen (once, few, many), or a class if it is expanded.

abundance,d_gene,j_gene,v_gene,CDR3nt,CDR3aa
-,TRBD2,TRBJ2-2,TRBV7-9,TGTGCCAGCAGCCGGACTAGCGGGGGGGCAGCCACCGGGGAGCTGTTTTTT,CASSRTSGGAATGELFF
-,-,TRBJ2-7,TRBV16,TGTGCCAGCAGCCAAGGGAGTGTCAGCTCCTACGAGCAGTACTTC,CASSQGSVSSYEQYF
-,-,TRBJ1-1,TRBV5-1,TGCGCCAGCAGCTTTGACGGATGGAGCACTGAAGCTTTCTTT,CASSFDGWSTEAFF
-,TRBD1,TRBJ2-3,TRBV10-3,TGTGCCATCAGTGATACCGGGACAGGGGGCGCAGATACGCAGTATTTT,CAISDTGTGGADTQYF
-,TRBD1,TRBJ2-1,TRBV7-6,TGTGCCAGCAGCTTACACGCGACAGGGGCCTCAACCTACAATGAGCAGTTCTTC,CASSLHATGASTYNEQFF
few,-,TRBJ2-7,TRBV11-2,TGTGCCAGCAGCTTGGTCCAGGGACTGCCAGAGCAGTACTTC,CASSLVQGLPEQYF
few,TRBD1,TRBJ1-4,TRBV2,TGTGCCAGCACCCGGACAGGGTGGGATGAAAAACTGTTTTTT,CASTRTGWDEKLFF
few,TRBD1,TRBJ1-4,TRBV4-3,TGCGCCAGCAGCGAAAGACAGGGGGCGCGGGAAAAACTGTTTTTT,CASSERQGAREKLFF
-,-,TRBJ2-2,TRBV5-1,TGCGCCAGCAGCTTGGAGAGAACCACCGGGGAGCTGTTTTTT,CASSLERTTGELFF
-,-,TRBJ1-1,TRBV19,TGTGCCAGTAGTAACCCGGAGAGGGCTGAAGCTTTCTTT,CASSNPERAEAFF
-,TRBD1,TRBJ2-7,TRBV9,TGTGCCAGCAGCGTAGATTTCCCAGGGGGCGGCGAGCAGTACTTC,CASSVDFPGGGEQYF
-,TRBD1,TRBJ2-3,TRBV7-8,TGTGCCAGCGGGAAGGGGGCATCCCGCACAGATACGCAGTATTTT,CASGKGASRTDTQYF
-,-,TRBJ2-7,TRBV18,TGTGCCAGCTCACCAACGGTCATAACCTACGAGCAGTACTTC,CASSPTVITYEQYF
-,TRBD2,TRBJ2-7,TRBV6-2/TRBV6-3,TGTGCCAGCAGCTGGGGATATCCGGGACTAGCGCGATCCTACGAGCAGTACTTC,CASSWGYPGLARSYEQYF
-,TRBD1,TRBJ2-7,TRBV2,TGTGCCAGCTTTGGACAGGAACGGTACGAGCAGTACTTC,CASFGQERYEQYF
-,TRBD1,TRBJ1-2,TRBV19,TGTGCCAGTAGTTCACTCGGGACAGCCTATGGCTACACCTTC,CASSSLGTAYGYTF
-,-,TRBJ1-1,TRBV16,TGTGCCAGCAGCCAATGGAAAGGGGGCACTGAAGCTTTCTTT,CASSQWKGGTEAFF
-,TRBD1,TRBJ1-2,TRBV5-4,TGTGCCAGCAGCTTCGACAGGGGCCTAGACTATGGCTACACCTTC,CASSFDRGLDYGYTF
-,TRBD1,TRBJ1-1,TRBV19,TGTGCCAGTACTTGGGACAGGCTGAACACTGAAGCTTTCTTT,CASTWDRLNTEAFF
-,-,TRBJ1-1,TRBV9,TGTGCCAGCAGCGCCATGAAAGGGGTAATCACTGAAGCTTTCTTT,CASSAMKGVITEAFF
-,-,TRBJ2-1,TRBV4-1,TGCGCCAGCAGCCAATTGCGGGTCAATGAGCAGTTCTTC,CASSQLRVNEQFF
-,TRBD1,TRBJ2-4,TRBV6-5,TGTGCCAGCAGTTATCGACAGGGAAACATTCAGTACTTC,CASSYRQGNIQYF
-,-,TRBJ2-1,TRBV27,TGTGCCAGCAGGGTGAACGGGAGAGGTTTAGTCTTGTACAATGAGCAGTTCTTC,CASRVNGRGLVLYNEQFF
-,-,TRBJ2-2,TRBV21-1,TGTGCCAGCAGCAAAAGGCCTAGACGTGTCCCCGGGGAGCTGTTTTTT,CASSKRPRRVPGELFF
-,TRBD1,TRBJ2-7,TRBV28,TGTGCCAGCCTCAGACAGGGATCCTACGAGCAGTACTTC,CASLRQGSYEQYF
-,-,TRBJ1-1,TRBV6-5,TGTGCCAGCAGAGTGGGTGACAGGACGAACACTGAAGCTTTCTTT,CASRVGDRTNTEAFF
-,-,TRBJ1-2,TRBV5-8,TGTGCCAGCAGCTCGGCTAAAGGCGGCTCTAACTATGGCTACACCTTC,CASSSAKGGSNYGYTF
-,-,TRBJ2-5,TRBV19,TGTGCCAGTAGTATGAGTGGGAGGGAGACCCAGTACTTC,CASSMSGRETQYF